Detailed here is one T cell receptor (beta chain). Its antigen remains unidentified. The J segment lost 6 bases and the V segment lost 3 bases, leaving 8 bases of the junction unmatched. This CDR3 has 15 amino acids. Per germline, CDR1 SGHRS and CDR2 YFSETQ. The data stem from a study of radiation and T cells in renal cell carcinoma. Study findings and constraints: From baseline, blood top tumor clonotypes peaked at 2 weeks post-radiation.

Time point in this sample: blood 4 weeks post-SBRT, at nephrectomy. The sample's treatment: 15 Gy SBRT to primary tumor, nephrectomy 4 weeks later. Sequencing was performed with immunoSEQ multiplex PCR; in TCRdb, only in-frame clones are kept and a portion is missing. The sample consists of about 90,000 clones, around four fifths of them appearing once. This TCR was recovered from a man aged 50-60 years with renal cell carcinoma. The specimen was blood, collected from a patient whose treatment included radiotherapy and nephrectomy. The chain employs TRBV5-1 and TRBJ2-1; 8 positions match TRBD1. CDR3 in amino acids: CASSWSGQVSNEQFF. The CDR3 DNA follows: TGCGCCAGCAGCTGGTCGGGACAGGTATCCAATGAGCAGTTCTTC.